Shown below are 18 T cell receptor beta chains from a single sample sequenced in a study of blood T cell repertoires in COVID-19. The table came from immunoSEQ multiplex PCR; TCRdb's copy has only in-frame clones and leaves some out. The sample includes some 120,000 clones, approximately 90% seen only once; the top ten take about 1%. The sample comprised peripheral blood. Source of these receptors: a woman of 80 years or more with acute or convalescent COVID-19.

This sequence joins TRBV2 and TRBJ1-3; a weak D match, TRBD1 (5 bases). V lost 2 bases and J lost 4, with 9 bases in between. Germline values: CDR1 SNHLY, CDR2 FYNNEI. The CDR3 is made up of 14 amino acids. The CDR3 DNA is TGTGCCAGCAGTGAAAAGGGGTACGGAAACACCATATATTTT. Protein: CASSEKGYGNTIYF.

The rearrangement links TRBV4-1 to TRBJ2-7; TRBD2 matches at 9 bases. V lost 1 base to trimming and J lost 4 bases; unmatched junction nucleotides: 11. Per the germline V gene, CDR1 is MGHRA and CDR2 is YSYEKL. The CDR3 is 17 residues long. The CDR3 DNA reads as TGCGCCAGCAGCCAAGTGGGGCAGGGGACTAGCATGTACGAGCAGTACTTC. Translation gives CASSQVGQGTSMYEQYF.

There are a few counts of this clone. The chain recombines TRBV4-2 with TRBJ2-7, with TRBD1 as a possible D gene (5 bases). This CDR3 spans 17 amino acids. V was trimmed by 0 bases and J by 4 bases, leaving 19 bases between them. Germline V gene data show CDR1 as LGHNA and CDR2 as YNFKEQ. The CDR3 sequence is CASSQDIRTGRAYEQYF. Written as DNA, the CDR3 is TGTGCCAGCAGCCAAGATATTAGGACGGGCAGGGCGTACGAGCAGTACTTC.

The chain uses TRBV4-2 and TRBJ2-1; D perhaps matches TRBD2 (6 bases). This CDR3 region has 14 residues. With 2 bases removed from V and 10 bases from J, the gap between germline ends came to 15 bases. Germline CDR1 and CDR2: LGHNA and YNFKEQ. The CDR3 sequence is CASSQSQMEGEQFF. The DNA for the CDR3 is TGTGCCAGCAGCCAATCTCAAATGGAGGGGGAGCAGTTCTTC.

The chain employs TRBV9 and TRBJ1-5; the D gene is possibly TRBD1 (6 bases). There are 15 residues in the CDR3. From germline, CDR1 is SGDLS and CDR2 YYNGEE. V shed 0 bases and J shed 7 bases, with 14 bases lying between them. The CDR3 nucleotides are TGTGCCAGCAGCGTAGGGCCCAACAGGGCGCAGCCCCAGCATTTT. It translates to CASSVGPNRAQPQHF.

This sequence joins TRBV7-2 and TRBJ2-2, with D unresolved. Between the trimmed V and J ends, which lost 6 bases and 3 bases, there was a span of 8 bases. Germline CDR1 SGHTA, CDR2 FQGNSA. The CDR3 totals 13 residues. The CDR3 protein is CASRRTDTGELFF. The CDR3 bases are TGTGCCAGCAGGAGAACGGACACCGGGGAGCTGTTTTTT.

This chain joins TRBV28 and TRBJ2-1; 9 bases line up with TRBD2. In germline, CDR1 is MDHEN, CDR2 SYDVKM. V shed 8 bases and J 2 bases; nucleotides not matched to a gene: 10. This CDR3 has 16 amino acids. The CDR3 sequence is CASSLRGLATYNEQFF. CDR3 coding DNA: TGTGCCAGCTCCTTGAGGGGACTAGCTACCTACAATGAGCAGTTCTTC.

V gene TRBV19 combines with J gene TRBJ2-3; TRBD2 matches at 14 bases. The CDR3 has 20 amino acids. V lost 7 bases and J lost 0; bases outside the gene matches: 15. Germline loops: CDR1 LNHDA, CDR2 SQIVND (reference sequence). CDR3 residues: CASTPRGLAGVYISTDTQYF. CDR3 nucleotides: TGTGCCAGTACCCCGAGGGGACTAGCGGGAGTGTATATAAGCACAGATACGCAGTATTTT.

This chain connects TRBV28 to TRBJ2-1; D gene uncertain. This CDR3 region has 12 residues. The germline gives CDR1 MDHEN, CDR2 SYDVKM. Trimming took off 5 bases at V and 7 bases at J, with 9 bases between the two ends. CDR3 DNA: TGTGCCAGCAGTCCCCAGTTTAATGAGCAGTTCTTC. This encodes CASSPQFNEQFF.

The chain combines TRBV28 with TRBJ2-1, with TRBD2 identical over 7 bases. Trimming took 2 bases from V and 5 from J; bases not matched to a gene: 6. The CDR3 totals 15 residues. The V gene's germline CDR1 is MDHEN and CDR2 SYDVKM. CDR3 sequence (DNA): TGTGCCAGCAGTTTAAACGGACTAGGGAACAATGAGCAGTTCTTC. Its translation: CASSLNGLGNNEQFF.

This clone was seen only once. This chain links TRBV7-9 with TRBJ2-2, with D maybe TRBD1 (5 bases). This CDR3 is built from 17 residues. Deletions cut 0 bases from V and 0 bases from J, with 11 bases between. Germline V gene data show CDR1 as SEHNR and CDR2 as FQNEAQ (reference sequence). The CDR3 region has the DNA TGTGCCAGCAGCTTAGCGGCTAGGGGCACGAACACCGGGGAGCTGTTTTTT. Protein: CASSLAARGTNTGELFF.

This clone has a single count. The V call is TRBV7-9, the J call TRBJ1-5, with 10 bases matching TRBD1. The CDR3 covers 15 residues. Trimming took 4 bases from V and 6 from J; bases not matched to a gene: 6. The V gene's germline CDR1 is SEHNR and CDR2 FQNEAQ (reference sequence). CDR3 region: CASSSGQGQVQPQHF. The CDR3 DNA reads TGTGCCAGCAGCTCGGGACAGGGGCAGGTTCAGCCCCAGCATTTT.

This clone was observed a single time. V and J are TRBV5-6 and TRBJ2-7, with 10 bases matching TRBD1. The CDR3 runs to 14 residues. The trim removed 4 bases at V and 5 bases at J, leaving 6 bases unmatched. Germline V CDR1 and CDR2: SGHDT, YYEEEE. CDR3 nucleotides: TGTGCCAGCAGCGCCGGGACAGGGGTTGACGAGCAGTACTTC. Translation gives CASSAGTGVDEQYF.

The rearrangement links TRBV5-1 to TRBJ2-5; 9 positions agree with TRBD1. Germline lookup yields CDR1 SGHRS and CDR2 YFSETQ. With V trimmed by 4 bases and J by 5 bases, 6 bases remained unmatched. The CDR3 spans 14 residues. The CDR3 is CASSRDRVDETQYF. The CDR3 bases are TGCGCCAGCAGCCGGGACAGGGTGGACGAGACCCAGTACTTC.

CDR3 DNA: TGTGCCAGCCAAGGACTAGCGGGGCCCGGGGAGCTGTTTTTT. It specifies CASQGLAGPGELFF. The rearrangement joins TRBV2 to TRBJ2-2; 12 bases agree with TRBD2. CDR3 length: 14 amino acids. With 8 bases clipped from V and 6 bases from J, the junction kept 4 bases outside the gene matches. Germline CDR1 and CDR2: SNHLY and FYNNEI.

This clone was detected once. The V and J genes are TRBV6-6 and TRBJ1-4; D gene uncertain. CDR3 length: 15 residues. V was shortened by 6 bases and J by 7 bases, with 18 bases between the two germline ends. Germline V gene lookup returns CDR1 MNHNY and CDR2 SVGAGI (reference sequence). CDR3 nucleotides: TGTGCCAGCAGCGTTATAGGCGGCGGAAGTGAAAAACTGTTTTTT. It yields the protein CASSVIGGGSEKLFF.

The chain combines TRBV7-2 with TRBJ1-2, with 10 bases fitting TRBD1. This CDR3 has 15 residues. After removal of 5 bases from V and 2 bases from J, the junction contained 5 bases not matched to a gene. The germline V gene encodes CDR1 SGHTA and CDR2 FQGNSA. CDR3 region: CASSPRQGANYGYTF. DNA for the CDR3: TGTGCCAGCAGCCCCAGACAGGGGGCGAACTATGGCTACACCTTC. The full variable domain, completed using reference TRBV7-2 and TRBJ1-2, is GAGVSQSPSNKVTEKGKDVELRCDPISGHTALYWYRQSLGQGLEFLIYFQGNSAPDKSGLPSDRFSAERTGGSVSTLTIQRTQQEDSAVYLCASSPRQGANYGYTFGSGTRLTVV.

This chain uses TRBV28 with TRBJ2-7, with 8 bases matching TRBD1. Germline-derived CDR1 and CDR2 are MDHEN and SYDVKM. The CDR3 extends over 14 amino acids. The ends lost 7 bases at V and 3 bases at J; junction bases unmatched: 8. CDR3 DNA sequence: TGTGCCAGCACCCCGGGACAGGTGGTCTACGAGCAGTACTTC. This gives the protein CASTPGQVVYEQYF. Together with reference TRBV28 and TRBJ2-7, the CDR3 gives the full variable domain: DVKVTQSSRYLVKRTGEKVFLECVQDMDHENMFWYRQDPGLGLRLIYFSYDVKMKEKGDIPEGYSVSREKKERFSLILESASTNQTSMYLCASTPGQVVYEQYFGPGTRLTVT.